The source of this TCR beta chain is a study of beta chain features in type 1 diabetes. The CDR3 is made up of 16 amino acids. CDR1 ENHRY and CDR2 SYGVKD come from the germline V gene. As every portion of the isolated RNA was reverse transcribed, the sequencing read expressed TCRB transcripts. Clones were read by immunoSEQ multiplex PCR, and TCRdb kept only the in-frame ones, dropping some. Of 620,000 or so clones in the sample, less than 20% were seen once. A note on this clone: Mismatch with germline at one junction end may stem from a read error.

Input material: naive CD4+ T cells from blood. The TCR sequence derives from a man younger than 35 in good health. This rearrangement joins TRBV10-3 to TRBJ2-5, with 11 bases aligning to TRBD1. CDR3 nucleotide sequence: TGTGCCAGCAGTGCCCTGGGACAGGGGGTCCGAGAGACCCAGTACTTC. This sequence encodes CASSALGQGVRETQYF.